The 18 T cell receptor beta chains below were found in one sample sequenced in a study of regulatory T cells in long-lasting Graves disease. For TCR beta, libraries came from iRepertoire HTBI primers and Arm-PCR of CDR3 regions. Each CDR3 protein gets one entry after TCRdb re-called the multiplex PCR reads with MiXCR. The sample includes some 370,000 distinct CDR3 sequences, under 25% of them seen just once. Described time point: persistent/refractory GD, antithyroid drugs over 5 years with positive TRAb. Preparation of the TCR library used RNA extracted from PBMCs. The starting material was peripheral blood mononuclear cells (PBMCs), obtained when the disease was refractory, from a patient treated with antithyroid drugs. These receptors were taken from a female donor with Graves disease.

This clonotype was recorded at least ten times. The chain recombines TRBV27 with TRBJ2-7; TRBD2 agrees at 14 bases. This CDR3 has 15 residues. Unmatched junction bases numbered 3, after V lost 5 bases and J lost 3 bases. Germline values: CDR1 MNHEY, CDR2 SMNVEV (reference sequence). The CDR3 spells CASSRTSGRFYEQYF. The CDR3 DNA follows: TGTGCCAGCAGTAGGACTAGCGGGAGGTTCTACGAGCAGTACTTC.

This clonotype was seen a few times. V and J are TRBV6-4 and TRBJ1-5, with a possible D match to TRBD1 (6 bases). Germline loops: CDR1 MRHNA, CDR2 SNTAGT. Trimming shortened V by 2 bases and J by 0 bases, and 17 bases separated the two germline ends. CDR3 length: 18 residues. CDR3: CASSDVGGAGISNQPQHF. CDR3 in DNA: TGTGCCAGCAGTGACGTGGGGGGGGCAGGGATTAGCAATCAGCCCCAGCATTTT.

This clonotype came up many times. The chain recombines TRBV6-1 with TRBJ2-7; the match to TRBD1 covers 7 bases. CDR3 length: 14 residues. CDR1 is MNHNS and CDR2 is SASEGT in the germline V gene. V shed 5 bases and J 1 base; nucleotides not matched to a gene: 5. CDR3 DNA: TGTGCCAGCAGTACACCGGGACAGTCCTACGAGCAGTACTTC. This translates into CASSTPGQSYEQYF.

In its sample, this clonotype was seen a few times. This chain's CDR3 is CASSHGSNTGELFF. The DNA of the CDR3 is TGTGCCAGTAGCCATGGGAGCAACACCGGGGAGCTGTTTTTT. This chain links TRBV19 with TRBJ2-2; D may be TRBD2 (5 bases). Germline V gene lookup returns CDR1 LNHDA and CDR2 SQIVND (reference sequence). V shed 6 bases and J shed 2 bases, with 10 bases lying between them. This CDR3 has 14 amino acids.

This chain joins TRBV25-1 and TRBJ2-7; 13 bases fit TRBD2. Per the germline V gene, CDR1 is MGHDK and CDR2 is SYGVNS. Losses at the gene ends were 5 bases for V and 0 bases for J; bases not matched to a gene: 7. The CDR3 has 17 residues. The CDR3 DNA reads as TGTGCCAGCAGTAAAGGGACTAGCGGGATTACCTCCTACGAGCAGTACTTC. Translation: CASSKGTSGITSYEQYF.

The sample holds a few counts of this clonotype. This sequence joins TRBV30 and TRBJ1-1; 10 bases align to TRBD1. CDR1 and CDR2 from the germline V gene are GTSNPN and SVGIG (reference sequence). The V segment lost 6 bases and the J segment 4 bases; nucleotides outside the gene matches: 8. CDR3 size: 14 residues. The CDR3 region is CACDRGRIGTEAFF. CDR3 nucleotide sequence: TGTGCCTGCGACAGGGGGCGCATCGGCACTGAAGCTTTCTTT.

This clonotype was found many times. The rearrangement uses TRBV7-9 and TRBJ2-7; TRBD2 matches at 11 bases. This CDR3 region has 16 residues. Germline CDR1 SEHNR, CDR2 FQNEAQ (reference sequence). V shed 5 bases, J shed 3 bases, and the junction held 9 bases outside the gene matches. CDR3 sequence: CASSPDQGTSGYEQYF. The CDR3 DNA follows: TGTGCCAGCAGCCCAGATCAGGGGACTAGCGGCTACGAGCAGTACTTC.

Notes on this clonotype: A much bigger clone sits one base away, suggesting this may be a read error. The rearrangement links TRBV29-1 to TRBJ2-7; D not certain. Germline V gives CDR1 SQVTM, CDR2 ANQGSEA. The CDR3 covers 12 residues. V was pared by 4 bases and J by 7 bases, with 14 bases between. CDR3: CSVGLPAREQYF. The CDR3 DNA is TGCAGCGTTGGGCTGCCCGCGCGGGAGCAGTACTTC.

The V gene is TRBV7-8, the J gene TRBJ1-5, with D perhaps matching TRBD1 (6 bases). Germline CDR1 reads SGHVS; CDR2 reads FQNEAQ. The ends were cut back, 5 bases at V and 2 bases at J, with 16 bases in the middle. This CDR3 is built from 16 residues. In DNA, the CDR3 is TGTGCCAGCAGCACGACCCGACAGGTTCGCAATCAGCCCCAGCATTTT. The encoded protein is CASSTTRQVRNQPQHF.

This chain links TRBV4-1 with TRBJ1-2, with 10 bases lining up with TRBD1. In germline, CDR1 is MGHRA, CDR2 YSYEKL. The V gene end was trimmed by 0 bases and the J gene end by 3 bases; junction bases not matched to a gene: 1. This CDR3 has 15 residues. CDR3 amino acids: CASSQETGGYYGYTF. In DNA, the CDR3 is TGCGCCAGCAGCCAAGAGACAGGGGGCTACTATGGCTACACCTTC.

The table lists this clonotype with many counts. The chain is built from TRBV29-1 and TRBJ2-7; 8 bases map to TRBD1. This CDR3 is 12 amino acids long. Looked up from germline, CDR1 is SQVTM and CDR2 is ANQGSEA. The V gene end was trimmed by 3 bases and the J gene end by 6 bases; junction bases not matched to a gene: 4. CDR3 sequence: CSVDGQGGEQYF. CDR3 nucleotides: TGCAGCGTTGATGGACAGGGTGGCGAGCAGTACTTC.

This chain joins TRBV4-1 and TRBJ2-7; D assignment may be TRBD1 or TRBD2 (5 bases each). This CDR3 has 15 amino acids. V was trimmed by 4 bases and J by 2 bases, leaving 15 bases between them. Germline V CDR1 and CDR2: MGHRA, YSYEKL. CDR3 DNA: TGCGCCAGCAGCCCCCGGGACGACCTAGCCTACGAGCAGTACTTC. Translation gives CASSPRDDLAYEQYF.

This clonotype has a handful of counts. The chain combines TRBV18 with TRBJ2-7; D gene uncertain. Germline-derived CDR1 and CDR2 are KGHSH and LQKENI. V gave up 5 bases and J gave up 6 bases, with 14 bases separating them. This CDR3 contains 13 residues. CDR3 coding DNA: TGTGCCAGCTCAAAATCCGTAGTATCCGAGCAGTACTTC. This codes for CASSKSVVSEQYF.

This clonotype has a count of ten or more. The V gene is TRBV28, the J gene TRBJ1-2, with 7 bases identical to TRBD1. The CDR3 sequence is 14 residues long. Unmatched junction bases numbered 6, after V lost 6 bases and J lost 2 bases. The germline gives CDR1 MDHEN, CDR2 SYDVKM. This chain's CDR3 is CASRAGQKNYGYTF. The CDR3 coding sequence is TGTGCCAGCAGGGCGGGACAGAAAAACTATGGCTACACCTTC.

This clonotype has ten or more counts. V is TRBV14 and J is TRBJ2-7; no firm D call. Per the germline V gene, CDR1 is SGHDN and CDR2 is FVKESK. Between the trimmed V and J ends, which lost 2 bases and 6 bases, there was a span of 11 bases. The CDR3 consists of 13 residues. The CDR3 nucleotides are TGTGCCAGCAGCCAAAACGGCGCCACCGAGCAGTACTTC. It is translated as CASSQNGATEQYF.

This clonotype has ten or more counts. The chain couples TRBV30 to TRBJ1-2; 7 positions agree with TRBD1. With 4 bases clipped from V and 3 bases from J, the junction kept 5 bases outside the gene matches. The CDR3 contains 13 residues. Per germline, CDR1 GTSNPN and CDR2 SVGIG (reference sequence). CDR3 residues: CAWTAGQHYGYTF. The CDR3 DNA follows: TGTGCCTGGACGGCGGGACAGCACTATGGCTACACCTTC.

CDR3 nucleotides: TGTGCCTGGAGTCGACGGGAGAGATATGGAAACGAGCAGTACTTC. Translation: CAWSRRERYGNEQYF. This chain uses TRBV30 with TRBJ2-7; D might be TRBD2 (6 bases). Germline V CDR1 and CDR2: GTSNPN, SVGIG (reference sequence). The CDR3 sequence is 15 residues long. Trimming took 2 bases from V and 5 from J, leaving 19 bases between them.

In its sample, this clonotype was seen many times. The chain joins TRBV7-2 to TRBJ2-4; D remains ambiguous. The length of the CDR3 is 14 residues. Germline V CDR1 and CDR2: SGHTA, FQGNSA. The germline V and J ends were trimmed by 1 base and 7 bases, with 11 bases remaining between them. DNA for the CDR3: TGTGCCAGCAGCTTAGGGGCGGTAGTGAACATTCAGTACTTC. It encodes CASSLGAVVNIQYF.